This T cell receptor (beta chain) appears in the sequencing data of a study of CD8+ T cells in alopecia areata. The overall study: After 6 to 18 months of tofacitinib, follow-up continued 6 months off drug. Notes on the study in general: It was less clear whether patients shared TCRs than it was in mice, possibly because of HLA.

Remarks on this clone: Its antigen is not identified.

cDNA serving as the sequencing template came from extracted, reverse transcribed RNA. Produced via immunoSEQ multiplex PCR; TCRdb's table is partial and in-frame only. Among roughly 220,000 clones listed, around two fifths were seen once. The treatment denotes: oral pan-JAK inhibitor, 5-10 mg twice daily. The CDR3 runs 14 residues. J gave up 4 bases and V 3 bases, and 4 bases lay outside the gene matches. Per the germline V gene, CDR1 is GTSNPN and CDR2 is SVGIG (reference sequence). The source material was CD4+ T cells sorted from blood, sampled between weeks 30 and 35, from a patient treated with tofacitinib. This chain joins TRBV30 and TRBJ2-3; TRBD2 matches at 10 bases. The TCR originated in a human donor with alopecia areata. DNA for the CDR3: TGTGCCTGGAGACTAGCGGGGAGATCAGATACGCAGTATTTT. Translating it yields CAWRLAGRSDTQYF. The full variable domain, with the rest looked up from reference TRBV30 and TRBJ2-3, is SQTIHQWPATLVQPVGSPLSLECTVEGTSNPNLYWYRQAAGRGLQLLFYSVGIGQISSEVPQNLSASRPQDRQFILSSKKLLLSDSGFYLCAWRLAGRSDTQYFGPGTRLTVL.